A single sample is the source of the 25 T cell receptor beta chains below, sequenced in a study of OX40 agonist ivuxolimab in advanced cancers. The protocol was immunoSEQ multiplex PCR, while the TCRdb copy is restricted to in-frame clones and leaves out a portion. The top ten hold roughly 17% of the sample, which has tens of thousands of clones, approximately 90% seen once. Here the sequenced sample was CD4+ or CD8+ T cells sorted from blood, taken in a trial of the OX40 agonist ivuxolimab. These TCRs come from an adult with an advanced solid tumor such as melanoma, head and neck, liver or kidney cancer.

This chain joins TRBV30 and TRBJ2-1; D uncertain. The CDR3 extends over 10 amino acids. The V gene's germline CDR1 is GTSNPN and CDR2 SVGIG (reference sequence). V lost 4 bases, J lost 6 bases, and 4 bases lay in between. The CDR3 bases are TGTGCCTGGAACCCCAATGAGCAGTTCTTC. Residues: CAWNPNEQFF.

A few counts support this clone. This chain joins TRBV10-3 and TRBJ2-7; D could derive from TRBD1 or TRBD2 (5 bases each). CDR1 and CDR2 from the germline V gene are ENHRY and SYGVKD. The CDR3 sequence is 13 residues long. Trimming left V 2 bases short and J 12 bases short, with 17 bases between. CDR3 coding DNA: TGTGCCATCAGTGAGCCGGGGACCGGAGGTCCGTACTTC. Its translation: CAISEPGTGGPYF.

The V gene is TRBV6-1, the J gene TRBJ2-1; possible D gene TRBD1, 6 bases. Germline CDR1 is MNHNS and CDR2 is SASEGT. V lost 5 bases to trimming and J lost 15 bases, with 11 bases between them. The CDR3 covers 10 residues. The CDR3 sequence: CASSHRDPFF. The CDR3 coding sequence is TGTGCCAGCAGTCACAGGGATCCGTTCTTC.

The chain joins TRBV28 to TRBJ1-3; 10 bases line up with TRBD1. Germline V gives CDR1 MDHEN, CDR2 SYDVKM. The CDR3 runs 15 residues. After removal of 5 bases from V and 9 bases from J, the junction contained 10 bases not matched to a gene. The DNA of the CDR3 is TGTGCCAGCAGTCGACAGGGGGCTCGAGGAGCCACCATATATTTT. It translates to CASSRQGARGATIYF.

This chain connects TRBV19 to TRBJ2-7, with a possible D match to TRBD1 (6 bases). V was pared by 1 base and J by 2 bases, with 12 bases between. The germline gives CDR1 LNHDA, CDR2 SQIVND (reference sequence). The CDR3 contains 15 residues. The CDR3, as DNA: TGTGCCAGTAGTATAGTGACAGGATCTACCTACGAGCAGTACTTC. Its protein product is CASSIVTGSTYEQYF.

The DNA for the CDR3 is TGTGCCAGCAGTTACCTAGCGGGAGTATTAGAGACCCAGTACTTC. Encoded protein: CASSYLAGVLETQYF. The chain uses TRBV28 and TRBJ2-5; 10 nucleotides match TRBD2. The germline V gene has CDR1 MDHEN and CDR2 SYDVKM. This CDR3 comprises 15 residues. The trim removed 4 bases at V and 4 bases at J, leaving 6 bases unmatched.

This clone was counted a few times. The rearrangement links TRBV10-1 to TRBJ2-2; D is possibly TRBD1 (5 bases). CDR1 and CDR2 from the germline V gene are WNHNN and SYGVQD (reference sequence). V dropped 3 bases and J dropped 3 bases, with 5 bases sitting between them. There are 13 residues in the CDR3. This chain's CDR3 is CASSDRDTGELFF. The CDR3 region has the DNA TGCGCCAGCAGTGACAGGGACACCGGGGAGCTGTTTTTT.

V is TRBV5-8 and J is TRBJ2-1, with D uncertain. Germline CDR1 and CDR2: SGHTS and YDEGEE. This CDR3 is built from 15 residues. Trimming stripped 0 bases from V and 6 bases from J, with 13 bases between. The CDR3 coding sequence is TGTGCCAGCAGCTTGGGCGTGGCTAAGGTCAATGAGCAGTTCTTC. Translation gives CASSLGVAKVNEQFF.

The chain employs TRBV28 and TRBJ1-4; D not resolved. This CDR3 spans 13 amino acids. V was cut by 6 bases and J by 14 bases, with 19 bases left in between. Germline values: CDR1 MDHEN, CDR2 SYDVKM. CDR3 coding DNA: TGTGCCAGCAGGACCCATCCGACATCTAGGCTGTTTTTT. It is translated as CASRTHPTSRLFF.

The sample holds a few counts of this clone. This rearrangement joins TRBV19 to TRBJ2-1; D possibly corresponds to TRBD1 (6 bases). CDR1 and CDR2 from the germline V gene are LNHDA and SQIVND (reference sequence). This CDR3 is built from 15 residues. With 4 bases removed from V and 1 base from J, the gap between germline ends came to 11 bases. DNA for the CDR3: TGTGCCAGTAGTAGACAGGCCTTATCCTACAATGAGCAGTTCTTC. Translated: CASSRQALSYNEQFF.

The gene calls are TRBV6-5 and TRBJ1-1; D ambiguous. Per the germline V gene, CDR1 is MNHEY and CDR2 is SVGAGI. The CDR3 consists of 11 residues. The V end was cut by 6 bases, the J end by 1 base, with 3 bases between. In DNA, the CDR3 is TGTGCCAGCAGAGGGAACACTGAAGCTTTCTTT. Translation gives CASRGNTEAFF.

The chain couples TRBV28 to TRBJ2-3; possible D gene TRBD2, 6 bases. This CDR3 is 16 amino acids long. Trimming cost V 4 bases and J 4 bases, with 18 bases left between them. Germline-derived CDR1 and CDR2 are MDHEN and SYDVKM. DNA of the CDR3: TGTGCCAGCAGTTCCGAGCCGGTACTAGCAGCAGATACGCAGTATTTT. This translates into CASSSEPVLAADTQYF.

The chain employs TRBV4-1 and TRBJ2-1; TRBD1 might be the D (5 bases). V shed 1 base and J shed 2 bases, with 9 bases lying between them. The germline V gene has CDR1 MGHRA and CDR2 YSYEKL. This CDR3 is 15 amino acids long. In nucleotides, the CDR3 is TGCGCCAGCAGCCAAGTAGGGGTTCCCTACAATGAGCAGTTCTTC. It encodes CASSQVGVPYNEQFF.

The chain employs TRBV5-6 and TRBJ2-4; D is uncertain. CDR3 size: 15 residues. CDR1 and CDR2 from the germline V gene are SGHDT and YYEEEE. V lost 0 bases and J lost 2, with 9 bases in between. In nucleotides, the CDR3 is TGTGCCAGCAGCTTGGAACCGGGCTCCAAAAACATTCAGTACTTC. It encodes CASSLEPGSKNIQYF.

The count of this clone is one. This chain uses TRBV19 with TRBJ1-5; TRBD1 might be the D (6 bases). The germline gives CDR1 LNHDA, CDR2 SQIVND (reference sequence). This CDR3 is 15 amino acids long. Trimming took off 3 bases at V and 2 bases at J, with 11 bases between the two ends. DNA of the CDR3: TGTGCCAGTAGTATCGGGGGCGCCGGCAATCAGCCCCAGCATTTT. It translates to CASSIGGAGNQPQHF.

This CDR3 is CASSISGGANTEAFF. The DNA for the CDR3 is TGTGCCAGTAGTATATCAGGAGGGGCGAACACTGAAGCTTTCTTT. The chain carries TRBV19 and TRBJ1-1; TRBD1 is a possible D gene (5 bases). This CDR3 contains 15 residues. Trimming left V 2 bases short and J 1 base short, with 11 bases between. Germline lookup yields CDR1 LNHDA and CDR2 SQIVND (reference sequence).

The table lists this clone with a few counts. The chain links TRBV9 to TRBJ1-1, with 7 nucleotides matching TRBD1. The CDR3 covers 14 residues. Germline values: CDR1 SGDLS, CDR2 YYNGEE. With V trimmed by 3 bases and J by 2 bases, 4 bases remained unmatched. CDR3 loop: CASSARQGNTEAFF. CDR3 DNA sequence: TGTGCCAGCAGCGCCCGACAGGGTAACACTGAAGCTTTCTTT.

The chain couples TRBV6-5 to TRBJ2-5, with D possibly TRBD1 on 6 matching bases. CDR1 is MNHEY, CDR2 SVGAGI, per germline. This CDR3 has 14 amino acids. The germline V and J ends were trimmed by 0 bases and 5 bases, with 10 bases remaining between them. The CDR3 spells CASSYSRQGETQYF. The CDR3 DNA is TGTGCCAGCAGTTACTCGCGGCAGGGGGAGACCCAGTACTTC.

The table lists this clone with a few counts. The CDR3 DNA reads as TGCGCCAGCAGCTCGACTAGCATCCACGAGCAGTACTTC. This gives the protein CASSSTSIHEQYF. The gene calls are TRBV5-1 and TRBJ2-7, with 7 bases matching TRBD2. The length of the CDR3 is 13 residues. Per germline, CDR1 SGHRS and CDR2 YFSETQ. Trimming at V came to 3 bases and at J to 5 bases, leaving 5 bases not matched to a gene.

V gene TRBV6-6 combines with J gene TRBJ1-3; D unclear. The CDR3 extends over 15 amino acids. The V end lost 7 bases, the J end lost 0 bases, and 13 bases lay between the germline ends. The germline gives CDR1 MNHNY, CDR2 SVGAGI (reference sequence). DNA for the CDR3: TGTGCCAGCACCCCAGACCTCCGCTCTGGAAACACCATATATTTT. It codes for CASTPDLRSGNTIYF.

V gene TRBV6-5 combines with J gene TRBJ1-3, with D tentatively TRBD1 (6 bases). CDR3 length equals 16 residues. V was trimmed by 2 bases and J by 2 bases, leaving 13 bases between them. Germline V lookup: CDR1 MNHEY, CDR2 SVGAGI. Here the CDR3 reads CASSYAIGGAGNTIYF. In DNA, the CDR3 is TGTGCCAGCAGTTACGCTATAGGGGGTGCTGGAAACACCATATATTTT.

A single count supports this clone. The chain employs TRBV11-1 and TRBJ2-5, with 11 bases lining up with TRBD1. J was trimmed by 3 bases and V by 1 base; bases with no gene match: 1. This CDR3 is 15 amino acids long. Germline values: CDR1 SGHAT, CDR2 FQDESV (reference sequence). The CDR3 protein is CASSLGDRGEETQYF. CDR3 coding DNA: TGTGCCAGCAGCTTAGGGGACAGGGGGGAAGAGACCCAGTACTTC. Based on the CDR3 plus reference TRBV11-1 and TRBJ2-5, the full variable domain is EAEVAQSPRYKITEKSQAVAFWCDPISGHATLYWYRQILGQGPELLVQFQDESVVDDSQLPKDRFSAERLKGVDSTLKIQPAELGDSAMYLCASSLGDRGEETQYFGPGTRLLVL.

The rearrangement uses TRBV2 and TRBJ2-7, with 8 bases lining up with TRBD2. The CDR3 has 16 amino acids. CDR1 and CDR2 from the germline V gene are SNHLY and FYNNEI. V shed 2 bases and J 2 bases; nucleotides not matched to a gene: 8. This chain's CDR3 is CASSESAGRAAYEQYF. CDR3 bases: TGTGCCAGCAGTGAATCGGCCGGGAGGGCAGCCTACGAGCAGTACTTC.

In its sample, this clone was seen once. The rearrangement uses TRBV28 and TRBJ1-6; TRBD1 might be the D (5 bases). Trimming stripped 4 bases from V and 0 bases from J, with 13 bases between. The CDR3 has 17 amino acids. In germline, CDR1 is MDHEN, CDR2 SYDVKM. CDR3 DNA sequence: TGTGCCAGCAGTTCCCCGGGGGTCACCTCCTATAATTCACCCCTCCACTTT. This translates into CASSSPGVTSYNSPLHF.

The rearrangement links TRBV2 to TRBJ1-6, with a weak D call TRBD1 (5 bases). The ends were cut back, 5 bases at V and 9 bases at J, with 14 bases in the middle. The CDR3 loop spans 14 amino acids. Germline V gene lookup returns CDR1 SNHLY and CDR2 FYNNEI. CDR3 protein: CASSRDGRSSPLHF. The CDR3, as DNA: TGTGCCAGCAGTAGGGACGGGAGAAGTTCACCCCTCCACTTT. Using reference TRBV2 and TRBJ1-6 for the parts outside the CDR3, the full variable domain is EPEVTQTPSHQVTQMGQEVILRCVPISNHLYFYWYRQILGQKVEFLVSFYNNEISEKSEIFDDQFSVERPDGSNFTLKIRSTKLEDSAMYFCASSRDGRSSPLHFGNGTRLTVT.